This entry is about one T cell receptor (beta chain). In the same sample, other DNA sequences code for this CDR3. Original processing methods: Estimates of nucleated cell counts were drawn from the amplification of reference gene primers. Libraries were prepared by immunoSEQ multiplex PCR; TCRdb keeps only in-frame clonotypes and omits some of them. Clonal size and the V and J genes are those of that table, whereas D and trimming came from the DNA. The table shows more than 90,000 clones, with 86% occurring only once. The data stem from a study of blood T cell repertoires in COVID-19. Study-level information: COVID-19 samples from acute and convalescent phases originated in the United States, Italy and Spain.

Sequencing was done on a sample of peripheral blood. The receptor comes from a man aged 40-50 years with acute or convalescent COVID-19.

CDR3 nucleotide sequence: TGCAGTGCTCCAGTGAACACTGAAGCTTTCTTT. This gives the protein CSAPVNTEAFF. The rearrangement links TRBV20-1 to TRBJ1-1; D is uncertain. The germline V gene encodes CDR1 DFQATT and CDR2 SNEGSKA (reference sequence). Trimming left V 5 bases short and J 0 bases short, with 4 bases between. The CDR3 loop spans 11 amino acids.